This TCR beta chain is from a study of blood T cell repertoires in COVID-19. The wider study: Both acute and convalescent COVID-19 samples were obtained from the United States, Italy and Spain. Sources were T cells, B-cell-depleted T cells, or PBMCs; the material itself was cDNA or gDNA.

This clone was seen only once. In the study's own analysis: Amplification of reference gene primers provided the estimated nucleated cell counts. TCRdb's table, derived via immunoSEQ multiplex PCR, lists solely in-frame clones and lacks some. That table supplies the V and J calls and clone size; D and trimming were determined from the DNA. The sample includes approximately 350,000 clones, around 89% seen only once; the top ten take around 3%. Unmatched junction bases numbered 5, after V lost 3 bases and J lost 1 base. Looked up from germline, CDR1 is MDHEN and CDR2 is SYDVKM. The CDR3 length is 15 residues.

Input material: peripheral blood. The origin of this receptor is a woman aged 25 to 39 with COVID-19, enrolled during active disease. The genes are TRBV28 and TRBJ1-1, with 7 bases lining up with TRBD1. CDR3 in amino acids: CASSFLPGGNTEAFF. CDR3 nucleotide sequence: TGTGCCAGCAGTTTTTTACCAGGGGGGAACACTGAAGCTTTCTTT.